The rows below give T cell receptor beta chains drawn from one sample of a study of blood T cell repertoires in COVID-19. The assay was immunoSEQ multiplex PCR, and TCRdb's table has in-frame clones only and misses some. This table holds about 260,000 clones, 83% found once. Source material: peripheral blood. The receptor set was obtained from a man in his 60s who had recovered from COVID-19. Both conserved end residues are part of each CDR3. D genes are given only for firm matches. Clone sizes are given selectively: once, few, many, or a class where the clone is expanded.

v_call	clone_size	d_call	j_call	cdr3_aa	cdr3_nt
TRBV27	NA	NA	TRBJ2-2	CASSLTTANTGELFF	TGTGCCAGCAGTTTAACCACAGCGAACACCGGGGAGCTGTTTTTT
TRBV5-1	NA	TRBD1	TRBJ2-7	CASSSGTGYSYEQYF	TGCGCCAGCAGCTCCGGGACAGGCTACTCCTACGAGCAGTACTTC
TRBV10-3	NA	NA	TRBJ1-2	CAISEGSHSRGINYGYTF	TGTGCCATCAGTGAAGGGAGTCACAGTAGGGGGATTAACTATGGCTACACCTTC
TRBV16	once	TRBD1	TRBJ1-1	CANAVTGMNTEAFF	TGTGCCAACGCGGTGACAGGGATGAACACTGAAGCTTTCTTT
TRBV19	NA	NA	TRBJ1-2	CASSIDANGYTF	TGTGCCAGTAGTATAGACGCTAATGGCTACACCTTC
TRBV18	NA	TRBD1	TRBJ1-1	CASSPFAGGRTEAFF	TGTGCCAGCTCACCATTCGCAGGGGGCCGCACTGAAGCTTTCTTT
TRBV15	NA	TRBD1	TRBJ2-5	CATSRVTGGVRPQYF	TGTGCCACCAGCAGAGTGACAGGGGGAGTGAGGCCCCAGTACTTC
TRBV19	NA	NA	TRBJ1-2	CASTTTGYGYTF	TGTGCCAGTACCACGACAGGATATGGCTACACCTTC
TRBV2	NA	NA	TRBJ2-5	CASSEALRASRRQYF	TGTGCCAGCAGTGAAGCGCTTCGGGCTAGCCGACGCCAGTACTTC
TRBV7-9	NA	TRBD1	TRBJ2-7	CASSQAGQGSYEQYF	TGTGCCAGCAGCCAAGCGGGACAGGGTTCCTACGAGCAGTACTTC